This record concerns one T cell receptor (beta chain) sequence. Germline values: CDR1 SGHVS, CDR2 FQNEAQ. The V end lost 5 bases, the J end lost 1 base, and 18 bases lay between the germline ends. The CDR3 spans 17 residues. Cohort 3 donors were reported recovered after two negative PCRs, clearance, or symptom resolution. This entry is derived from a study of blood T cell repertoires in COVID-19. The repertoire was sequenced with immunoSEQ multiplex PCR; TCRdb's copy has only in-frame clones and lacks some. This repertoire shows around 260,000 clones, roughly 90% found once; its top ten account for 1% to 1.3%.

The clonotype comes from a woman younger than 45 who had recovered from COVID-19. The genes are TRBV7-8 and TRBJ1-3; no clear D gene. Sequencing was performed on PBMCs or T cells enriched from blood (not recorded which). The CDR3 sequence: CASSPYGRGISGNTIYF. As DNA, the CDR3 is TGTGCCAGCAGCCCTTACGGCCGAGGGATTTCTGGAAACACCATATATTTT.